This T cell receptor (beta chain) was recorded in a study of T cell responses to AZD1222 COVID-19 vaccine. V was clipped by 5 bases and J by 0 bases, with 13 bases between them. Germline-derived CDR1 and CDR2 are GTSNPN and SVGIG (reference sequence). CDR3 length: 14 residues. General observations from the study: Unmutated variant regions are reportedly targeted by nearly half of spike-specific TCRs.

Assay used: immunoSEQ multiplex PCR; TCRdb lists only in-frame clones, some missing. The sample has fewer than 90,000 clones, about 86% seen once. Note on this clone: Its antigen is currently unknown.

This specimen was peripheral blood, taken 28 days after the second AZD1222 dose. This chain links TRBV30 with TRBJ1-1; D perhaps matches TRBD1 (6 bases). The source is an adult who received the AZD1222 COVID-19 vaccine. DNA for the CDR3: TGTGCCTGGTGCTGGGGGCGGGTGAACACTGAAGCTTTCTTT. Encoded protein: CAWCWGRVNTEAFF. Full variable domain (missing parts from reference TRBV30 and TRBJ1-1): SQTIHQWPATLVQPVGSPLSLECTVEGTSNPNLYWYRQAAGRGLQLLFYSVGIGQISSEVPQNLSASRPQDRQFILSSKKLLLSDSGFYLCAWCWGRVNTEAFFGQGTRLTVV.